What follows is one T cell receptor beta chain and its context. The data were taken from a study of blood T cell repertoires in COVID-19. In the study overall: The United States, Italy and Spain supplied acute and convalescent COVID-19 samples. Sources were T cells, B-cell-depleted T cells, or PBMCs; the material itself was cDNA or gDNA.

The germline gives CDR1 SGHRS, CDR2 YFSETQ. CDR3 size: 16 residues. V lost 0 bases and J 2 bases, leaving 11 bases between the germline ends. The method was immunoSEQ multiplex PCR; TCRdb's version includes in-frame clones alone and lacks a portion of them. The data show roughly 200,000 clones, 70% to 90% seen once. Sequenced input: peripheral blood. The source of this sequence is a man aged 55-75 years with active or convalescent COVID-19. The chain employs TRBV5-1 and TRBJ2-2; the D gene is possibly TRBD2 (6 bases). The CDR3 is CASSLGGIINTGELFF. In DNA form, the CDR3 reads TGCGCCAGCAGCTTGGGCGGGATTATAAACACCGGGGAGCTGTTTTTT.